This is a list of T cell receptor beta chains from one sample in a study of T-cell memory formation after mild COVID-19. TCRdb passed the 5' RACE reads through MiXCR, listing each CDR3 protein once. The profile covers roughly 350,000 distinct CDR3 sequences, with approximately 15% appearing a single time and 22% taken by the ten largest. The sample consisted of PBMCs or a T cell subset sorted from them (not recorded which). The receptors derive from a man aged 18 to 30 who had mild COVID-19 (a few samples of this study predate the infection). Cell type and time point are not known. Each CDR3 is given with its conserved first and last residue. D genes are given only for firm matches. Expanded clones get a size class; other rows say once, few or many, or leave the size out.

D: TRBD1
J: TRBJ1-6
size: .
V: TRBV12-3/TRBV12-4
DNA: TGTGCCAGCAGCCTGACAGGGGAGGGTATAGAATCCTATAATTCACCCCTCCACTTT
CDR3: CASSLTGEGIESYNSPLHF

D: .
J: TRBJ2-1
size: few
V: TRBV4-1
DNA: TGCGCCAGCAGCCAAGTTGTGGGTTCCTTAGGGCAGTTCTTC
CDR3: CASSQVVGSLGQFF

D: .
J: TRBJ1-1
size: few
V: TRBV28
DNA: TGTGCCAGCAGTCCAACCTCAGGGTTTGGGGGAGTGAACACTGAAGCTTTCTTT
CDR3: CASSPTSGFGGVNTEAFF

D: .
J: TRBJ2-6
size: .
V: TRBV5-1
DNA: TGCGCCAGCAGAACGGGTGTCTCTGGGGCCAACGTCCTGACTTTC
CDR3: CASRTGVSGANVLTF

D: TRBD2
J: TRBJ2-1
size: few
V: TRBV7-7
DNA: TGTGCTAGCAGCCGTGCTAGCGGGGGGAGCTATGAGCAGTTCTTC
CDR3: CASSRASGGSYEQFF

D: TRBD2
J: TRBJ2-1
size: few
V: TRBV3-1
DNA: TGTGCCAGCAGGGGGGGGGTTCTATACAATGAGCAGTTCTTC
CDR3: CASRGGVLYNEQFF

D: .
J: TRBJ2-1
size: few
V: TRBV2
DNA: TGTGCCAGCAACGGTTTTGTTAGGACCGGACCCTACAATGAGCAGTTCTTC
CDR3: CASNGFVRTGPYNEQFF

D: .
J: TRBJ2-1
size: few
V: TRBV5-6
DNA: TGTGCCAGCAGCCCGTGGCCCAATGAGCAGTTCTTC
CDR3: CASSPWPNEQFF

D: .
J: TRBJ2-5
size: many
V: TRBV12-3/TRBV12-4
DNA: TGTGCCAGCAGTTTAGACGGACTGGACTGGGAGACCCAGTACTTC
CDR3: CASSLDGLDWETQYF

D: TRBD1
J: TRBJ2-7
size: few
V: TRBV7-9
DNA: TGTGCCAGCAGCTTAGCGCGGACAGGGGGTTCCTACGAGCAGTACTTC
CDR3: CASSLARTGGSYEQYF

D: .
J: TRBJ1-1
size: few
V: TRBV5-1
DNA: TGCGCCAGCAGACCCCGGGGGGGGAACACTGAAGCTTTCTTT
CDR3: CASRPRGGNTEAFF

D: TRBD2
J: TRBJ2-3
size: many
V: TRBV29-1
DNA: TGCAGCGGCTCCGGGACTAGCATTAGGACGCAGTATTTT
CDR3: CSGSGTSIRTQYF

D: .
J: TRBJ1-4
size: many
V: TRBV7-2
DNA: TGTGCCAGCAGCCCACGGGTGGGTGGTGCAGGGGAAAAACTGTTTTTT
CDR3: CASSPRVGGAGEKLFF

D: TRBD2
J: TRBJ2-7
size: few
V: TRBV6-5
DNA: TGTGCCACCCGGGAGGCGGGGCGGACCTACGAGCAGTACTTC
CDR3: CATREAGRTYEQYF

D: .
J: TRBJ2-3
size: many
V: TRBV12-3/TRBV12-4
DNA: TGTGCCAGCAGTTCCGTCTCAGGGGTCCCAGATACGCAGTATTTT
CDR3: CASSSVSGVPDTQYF

D: TRBD1
J: TRBJ1-1
size: .
V: TRBV18
DNA: TGTGCCAGCTCTCAGGGGGCCGAGACTGAAGCTTTCTTT
CDR3: CASSQGAETEAFF

D: TRBD1
J: TRBJ2-7
size: many
V: TRBV11-2
DNA: TGTGCCAGCAGCTGGGACAGGGCAAGTGGCGGCTACGAGCAGTACTTC
CDR3: CASSWDRASGGYEQYF

D: .
J: TRBJ2-3
size: few
V: TRBV30
DNA: TGTGCCTGGAGTGTCTTCCCAGATACGCAGTATTTT
CDR3: CAWSVFPDTQYF

D: TRBD1
J: TRBJ2-7
size: few
V: TRBV7-9
DNA: TGTGCCAGCAGCTTACTTGTCGGACAGGGTGAGGACGAGCAGTACTTC
CDR3: CASSLLVGQGEDEQYF

D: .
J: TRBJ1-5
size: few
V: TRBV4-1
DNA: TGCGCCAGCAGCCAAGAGGGGGGGCCCAATCAGCCCCAGCATTTT
CDR3: CASSQEGGPNQPQHF

D: TRBD1
J: TRBJ1-2
size: few
V: TRBV7-2
DNA: TGTGCCAGCAGCTTAGGGATATGGGGACAGGGTATACGGTATGGCTACACCTTC
CDR3: CASSLGIWGQGIRYGYTF

D: .
J: TRBJ1-6
size: .
V: TRBV28
DNA: TGTGCCAGCAGTTTGACAAACTATAATTCACCCCTCCACTTT
CDR3: CASSLTNYNSPLHF

D: TRBD1
J: TRBJ2-1
size: .
V: TRBV27
DNA: TGTGCCAGCAGCCGATGGGACAGGGGGTGCCATGAGCAGTTCTTC
CDR3: CASSRWDRGCHEQFF

D: .
J: TRBJ1-1
size: many
V: TRBV5-4
DNA: TGTGCCAGCAGCCACCGGACAGCAGAAGCTTTCTTT
CDR3: CASSHRTAEAFF

D: .
J: TRBJ2-6
size: few
V: TRBV2
DNA: TGTGCCAGCAGGCCCGGGCTATCGGGTGCTGGGGCCAACGTCCTGACTTTC
CDR3: CASRPGLSGAGANVLTF

D: TRBD1
J: TRBJ2-1
size: .
V: TRBV6-2/TRBV6-3
DNA: TGTGCCAGCGTCACAGGGGGGTACAATGAGCAGTTCTTC
CDR3: CASVTGGYNEQFF

D: .
J: TRBJ1-2
size: .
V: TRBV14
DNA: TGTGCCAGCAGCCAAGGGACAGCAAGCTATGGCTACACCTTC
CDR3: CASSQGTASYGYTF

D: TRBD1
J: TRBJ2-3
size: many
V: TRBV5-1
DNA: TGCGCCAGCAGTCCTGACAGGGCGGGTACGCAGTATTTT
CDR3: CASSPDRAGTQYF

D: .
J: TRBJ2-1
size: .
V: TRBV3-2
DNA: TGTGCCAGCAGCCAAGGGTTCGGGACAGGGGGATTGAGGGAGCAGTTCTTC
CDR3: CASSQGFGTGGLREQFF

D: .
J: TRBJ2-6
size: many
V: TRBV5-1
DNA: TGCGCCAGCAGCTTGATATTTAGCTCTGGGGCCAACGTCCTGACTTTC
CDR3: CASSLIFSSGANVLTF

D: .
J: TRBJ2-1
size: few
V: TRBV3-1
DNA: TGTGCCAGCAGCCTAGTTTTCTCCAATGAGCAGTTCTTC
CDR3: CASSLVFSNEQFF

D: .
J: TRBJ2-2
size: .
V: TRBV6-5
DNA: TGTGCCAGCAGCCTGACCCGGTGGTCCGGGGAGCTGTTTTTT
CDR3: CASSLTRWSGELFF

D: TRBD1
J: TRBJ1-1
size: few
V: TRBV7-9
DNA: TGTGCCAGCAGCTCGACAGGGGGCGTCGCTGAAGCTTTCTTT
CDR3: CASSSTGGVAEAFF

D: .
J: TRBJ2-5
size: few
V: TRBV7-3
DNA: TGTGCCAGCAGCTGGTCCGGACAGGGAGGGGAGACCCAGTACTTC
CDR3: CASSWSGQGGETQYF

D: .
J: TRBJ2-5
size: few
V: TRBV21-1
DNA: TGTGCCAGCAGCAAAGCAAAAGGCGCCCGGGAGACCCAGTACTTC
CDR3: CASSKAKGARETQYF

D: .
J: TRBJ1-5
size: .
V: TRBV6-4
DNA: TGTGCCAGCAGTGAGACGGACAGCGACAATCAGCCCCAGCATTTT
CDR3: CASSETDSDNQPQHF

D: .
J: TRBJ2-1
size: few
V: TRBV5-1
DNA: TGCGCCAGCAGCGGGGGGGACAGCCCTGAGCAGTTCTTC
CDR3: CASSGGDSPEQFF